This T cell receptor (beta chain) was found in a study of T cells after posttransplantation cyclophosphamide. The study's findings and limits: Donor CD8+ memory clones often dominated recipient blood repertoires at later times. Recipient CMV seropositivity and CMV reactivation strongly tracked TRB clonality.

Cyclophosphamide on days +3 and +4 followed busulfan-fludarabine conditioning and a marrow graft. Measured with immunoSEQ multiplex PCR; TCRdb has only the in-frame clones, and not every one. Of some 6,700 clones in the sample, approximately 90% were seen once. The CDR3 has 15 amino acids. V was trimmed by 0 bases and J by 10 bases, leaving 18 bases between them. The germline CDR1 and CDR2 sequences are SEHNR and FQNEAQ (reference sequence). Concerning this clone: No antigen is known for it.

The TCR comes from a male patient between 60 and 69 years old who received an allogeneic stem cell transplant from a related donor and was CMV-positive. The graft donor may have contributed some T cells. The sample in question was CD8+ T cells sorted from blood, obtained after allogeneic stem cell transplant with posttransplant cyclophosphamide. The chain joins TRBV7-9 to TRBJ1-1, with D hard to call. The CDR3 sequence: CASSLATVLLAGAFF. CDR3 sequence (DNA): TGTGCCAGCAGCTTAGCCACGGTTCTCTTGGCAGGAGCTTTCTTT.